This section outlines one TCR beta chain sequence together with its context. The data originate from a study of cytomegalovirus exposure and HLA in healthy donors. PCR used 60 Vbeta primers and 13 Jbeta primers. Produced via immunoSEQ multiplex PCR; TCRdb's table is partial and in-frame only. The table lists around 160,000 clones, around 85% of them singletons. Germline lookup yields CDR1 SGHRS and CDR2 YFSETQ. Trimming at V came to 4 bases and at J to 1 base, leaving 3 bases not matched to a gene. CDR3 length: 15 residues. The clonotype comes from a human donor in good health. The gene calls are TRBV5-1 and TRBJ2-3; 10 bases are shared with TRBD1. The material sequenced was PBMCs. For the CDR3, the DNA is TGCGCCAGCAGCGAGGGGACAGGGGGCACAGATACGCAGTATTTT. Translated: CASSEGTGGTDTQYF.